This TCR beta chain was obtained from a study of cytomegalovirus exposure and HLA in healthy donors. In the PCR, 60 Vbeta and 13 Jbeta primers were used. TCRdb's copy holds only in-frame clones and misses some; the assay was immunoSEQ multiplex PCR. Of approximately 170,000 clones in the sample, roughly two thirds were seen once. Points on this clone: Its cognate antigen is unknown.

Study-level results: Associated with cytomegalovirus, according to the listing, were some 150 TCR beta chains. TCR sequences were mostly rare, though some public TCRs occurred in many donors.

Trimming took off 3 bases at V and 6 bases at J, with 8 bases between the two ends. The CDR3 is made up of 12 amino acids. Germline V gene data show CDR1 as MDHEN and CDR2 as SYDVKM. The sequenced material came from PBMCs. The clonotype originates from a woman aged 40 to 50 in good health and CMV-seropositive. V gene TRBV28 combines with J gene TRBJ1-2; a weak D match, TRBD1 (5 bases). The CDR3 protein is CASSFSGDGYTF. CDR3 coding DNA: TGTGCCAGCAGTTTTTCGGGGGATGGCTACACCTTC.